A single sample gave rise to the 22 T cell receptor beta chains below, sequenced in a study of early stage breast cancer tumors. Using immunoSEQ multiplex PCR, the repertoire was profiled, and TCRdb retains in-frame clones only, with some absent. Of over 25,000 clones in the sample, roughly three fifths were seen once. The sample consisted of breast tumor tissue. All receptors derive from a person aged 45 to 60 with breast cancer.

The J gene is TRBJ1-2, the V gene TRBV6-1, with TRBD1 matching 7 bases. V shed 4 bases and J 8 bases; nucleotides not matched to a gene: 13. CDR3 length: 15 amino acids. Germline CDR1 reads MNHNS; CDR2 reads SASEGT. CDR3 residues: CASSANRGISNGYTF. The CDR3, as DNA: TGTGCCAGCAGTGCTAACAGGGGTATAAGTAACGGCTACACCTTC.

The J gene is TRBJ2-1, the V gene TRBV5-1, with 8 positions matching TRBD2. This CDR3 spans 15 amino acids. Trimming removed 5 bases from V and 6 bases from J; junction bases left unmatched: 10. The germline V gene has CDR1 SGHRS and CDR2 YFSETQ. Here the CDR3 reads CASRTDTGTSNEQFF. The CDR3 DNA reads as TGCGCCAGCAGAACTGACACCGGGACTAGCAATGAGCAGTTCTTC.

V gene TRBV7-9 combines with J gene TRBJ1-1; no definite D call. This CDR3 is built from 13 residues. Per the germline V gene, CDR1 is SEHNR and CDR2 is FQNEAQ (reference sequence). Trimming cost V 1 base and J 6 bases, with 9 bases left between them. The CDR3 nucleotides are TGTGCCAGCAGCTTAGATGGGATCCCTGAAGCTTTCTTT. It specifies CASSLDGIPEAFF.

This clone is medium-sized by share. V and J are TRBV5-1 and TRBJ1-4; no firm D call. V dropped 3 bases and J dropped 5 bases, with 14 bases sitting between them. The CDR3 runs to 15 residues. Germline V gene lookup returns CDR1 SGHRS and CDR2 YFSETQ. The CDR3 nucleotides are TGCGCCAGCAGCTCGGGAGGTTCGGGAAATGAAAAACTGTTTTTT. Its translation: CASSSGGSGNEKLFF.

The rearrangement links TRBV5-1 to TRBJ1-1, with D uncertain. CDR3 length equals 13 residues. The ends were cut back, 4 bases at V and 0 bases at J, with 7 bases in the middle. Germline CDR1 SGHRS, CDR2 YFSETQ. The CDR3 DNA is TGCGCCAGCAGCGCCGGGCTGAACACTGAAGCTTTCTTT. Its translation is CASSAGLNTEAFF.

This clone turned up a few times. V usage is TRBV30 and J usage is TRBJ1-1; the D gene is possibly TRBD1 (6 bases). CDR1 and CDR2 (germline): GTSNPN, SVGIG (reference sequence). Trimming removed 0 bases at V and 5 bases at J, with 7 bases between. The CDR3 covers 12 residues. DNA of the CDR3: TGTGCCTGGAGTGTAGGGGGTACTGAAGCTTTCTTT. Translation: CAWSVGGTEAFF.

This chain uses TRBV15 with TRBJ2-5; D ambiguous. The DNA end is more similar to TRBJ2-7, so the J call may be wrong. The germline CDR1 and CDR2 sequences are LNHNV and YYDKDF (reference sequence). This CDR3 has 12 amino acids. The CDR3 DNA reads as TGTGCCACCAGCAGAGACCACTACGAGCAGTACTTC. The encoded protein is CATSRDHYEQYF.

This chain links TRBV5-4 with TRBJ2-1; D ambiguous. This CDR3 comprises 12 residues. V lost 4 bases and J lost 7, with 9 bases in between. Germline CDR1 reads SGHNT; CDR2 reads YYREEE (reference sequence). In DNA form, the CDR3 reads TGTGCCAGCAGCCTCGACAAAAATGAGCAGTTCTTC. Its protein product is CASSLDKNEQFF. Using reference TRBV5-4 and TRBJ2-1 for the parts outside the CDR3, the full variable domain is ETGVTQSPTHLIKTRGQQVTLRCSSQSGHNTVSWYQQALGQGPQFIFQYYREEENGRGNFPPRFSGLQFPNYSSELNVNALELDDSALYLCASSLDKNEQFFGPGTRLTVL.

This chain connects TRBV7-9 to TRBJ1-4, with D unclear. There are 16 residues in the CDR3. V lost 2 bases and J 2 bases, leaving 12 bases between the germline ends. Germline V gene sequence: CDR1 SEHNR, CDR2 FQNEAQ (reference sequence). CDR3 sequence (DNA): TGTGCCAGCAGCTTAAACTCGGTGGGGACTAATGAAAAACTGTTTTTT. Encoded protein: CASSLNSVGTNEKLFF.

CDR3 amino acids: CASSFNTDSTDTQYF. The CDR3 DNA reads TGTGCCAGTAGCTTTAATACGGATAGCACAGATACGCAGTATTTT. This chain links TRBV19 with TRBJ2-3; no firm D call. V lost 6 bases to trimming and J lost 0 bases, with 13 bases between them. CDR1 and CDR2 (germline): LNHDA, SQIVND (reference sequence). The CDR3 runs to 15 residues.

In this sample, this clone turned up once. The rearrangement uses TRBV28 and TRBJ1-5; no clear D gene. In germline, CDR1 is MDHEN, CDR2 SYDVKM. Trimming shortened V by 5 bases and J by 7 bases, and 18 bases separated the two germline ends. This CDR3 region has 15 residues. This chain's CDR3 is CASSKIYAEGQPQHF. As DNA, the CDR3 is TGTGCCAGCAGTAAGATCTACGCGGAAGGACAGCCCCAGCATTTT.

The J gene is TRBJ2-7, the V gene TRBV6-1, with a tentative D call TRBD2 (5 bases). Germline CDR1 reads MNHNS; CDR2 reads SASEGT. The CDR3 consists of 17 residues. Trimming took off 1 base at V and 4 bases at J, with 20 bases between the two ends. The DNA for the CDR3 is TGTGCCAGCAGTGAAGTCACTAGTTCGATCCCTATATACGAGCAGTACTTC. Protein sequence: CASSEVTSSIPIYEQYF.

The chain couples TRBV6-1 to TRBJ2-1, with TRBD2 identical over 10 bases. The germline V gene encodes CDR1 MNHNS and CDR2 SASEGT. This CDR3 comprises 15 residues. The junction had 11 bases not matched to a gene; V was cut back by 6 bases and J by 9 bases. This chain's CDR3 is CASRPGLADPIEQFF. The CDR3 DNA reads TGTGCCAGCAGGCCCGGACTAGCGGATCCCATTGAGCAGTTCTTC.

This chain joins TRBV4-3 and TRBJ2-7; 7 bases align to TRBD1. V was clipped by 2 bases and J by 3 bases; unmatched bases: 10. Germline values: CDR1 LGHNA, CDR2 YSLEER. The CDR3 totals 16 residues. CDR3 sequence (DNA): TGCGCCAGCAGCCAAACCCCGACAGGGCAAAGCTACGAGCAGTACTTC. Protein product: CASSQTPTGQSYEQYF.

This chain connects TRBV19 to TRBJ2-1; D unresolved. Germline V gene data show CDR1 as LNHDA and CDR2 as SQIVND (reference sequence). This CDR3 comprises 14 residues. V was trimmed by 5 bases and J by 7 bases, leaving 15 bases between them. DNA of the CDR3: TGTGCCAGTAGTCAAAACCCGGGCCCGAATGAGCAGTTCTTC. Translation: CASSQNPGPNEQFF.

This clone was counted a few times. The CDR3 reads CASSPLAGVNEQFF. The CDR3 nucleotides are TGCGCCAGCAGCCCACTAGCGGGAGTAAATGAGCAGTTCTTC. The V and J genes are TRBV5-1 and TRBJ2-1; 11 bases map to TRBD2. The germline V gene encodes CDR1 SGHRS and CDR2 YFSETQ. V lost 4 bases to trimming and J lost 7 bases; unmatched junction nucleotides: 4. CDR3 length equals 14 residues.

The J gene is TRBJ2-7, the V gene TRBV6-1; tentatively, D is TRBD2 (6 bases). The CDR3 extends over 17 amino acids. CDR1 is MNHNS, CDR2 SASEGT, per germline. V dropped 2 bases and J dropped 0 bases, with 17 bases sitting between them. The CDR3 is CASSEWVWGGDSYEQYF. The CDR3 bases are TGTGCCAGCAGTGAATGGGTTTGGGGCGGGGACTCCTACGAGCAGTACTTC.

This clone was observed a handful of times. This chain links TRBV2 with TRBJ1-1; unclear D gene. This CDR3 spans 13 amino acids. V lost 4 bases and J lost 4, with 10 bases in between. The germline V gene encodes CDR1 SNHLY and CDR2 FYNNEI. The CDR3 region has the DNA TGTGCCAGCAGTGTAGAAGGGCTCACTGAAGCTTTCTTT. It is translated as CASSVEGLTEAFF.

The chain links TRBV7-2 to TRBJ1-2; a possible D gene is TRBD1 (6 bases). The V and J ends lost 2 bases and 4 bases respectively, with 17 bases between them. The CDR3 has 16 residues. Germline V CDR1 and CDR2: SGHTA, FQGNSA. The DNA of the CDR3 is TGTGCCAGCAGCTTAATGCCAGGACAGACCACCTATGGCTACACCTTC. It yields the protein CASSLMPGQTTYGYTF.

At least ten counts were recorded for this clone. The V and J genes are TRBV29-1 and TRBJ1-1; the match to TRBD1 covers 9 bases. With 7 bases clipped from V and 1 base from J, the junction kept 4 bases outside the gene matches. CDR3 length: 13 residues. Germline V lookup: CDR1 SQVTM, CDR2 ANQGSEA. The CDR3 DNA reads TGCAGCGCCCGGACAGGGGCGAACACTGAAGCTTTCTTT. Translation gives CSARTGANTEAFF.

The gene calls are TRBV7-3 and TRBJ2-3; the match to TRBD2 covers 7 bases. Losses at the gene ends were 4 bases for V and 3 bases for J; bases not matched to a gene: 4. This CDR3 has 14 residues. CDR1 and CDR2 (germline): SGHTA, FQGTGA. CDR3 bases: TGTGCCAGCAGCTCAGGGCGGGGGACAGATACGCAGTATTTT. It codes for CASSSGRGTDTQYF. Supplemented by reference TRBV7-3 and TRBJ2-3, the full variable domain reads GAGVSQTPSNKVTEKGKYVELRCDPISGHTALYWYRQSLGQGPEFLIYFQGTGAADDSGLPNDRFFAVRPEGSVSTLKIQRTERGDSAVYLCASSSGRGTDTQYFGPGTRLTVL.

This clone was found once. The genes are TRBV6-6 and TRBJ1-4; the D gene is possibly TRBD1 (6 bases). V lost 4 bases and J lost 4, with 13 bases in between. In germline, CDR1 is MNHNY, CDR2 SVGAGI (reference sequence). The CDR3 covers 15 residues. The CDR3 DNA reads TGTGCCAGCAGTTTCTCCGGGACACTTAATGAAAAACTGTTTTTT. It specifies CASSFSGTLNEKLFF.